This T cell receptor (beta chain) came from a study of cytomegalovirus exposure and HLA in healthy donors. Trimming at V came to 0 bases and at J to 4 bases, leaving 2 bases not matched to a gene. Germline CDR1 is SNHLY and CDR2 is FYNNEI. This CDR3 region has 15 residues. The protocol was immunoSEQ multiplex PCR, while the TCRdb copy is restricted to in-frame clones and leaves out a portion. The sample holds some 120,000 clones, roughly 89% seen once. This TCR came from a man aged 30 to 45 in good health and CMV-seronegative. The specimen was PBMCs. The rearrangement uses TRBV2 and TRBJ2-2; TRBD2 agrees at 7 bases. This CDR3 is CASSEAGGSTGELFF. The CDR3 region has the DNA TGTGCCAGCAGTGAAGCGGGGGGGAGCACCGGGGAGCTGTTTTTT.